Detailed here is one T cell receptor (beta chain). The target antigen is unknown. The template for TCR beta VDJ and CDR3 sequence profiling was genomic DNA. TCRdb reanalysed the reads using MiXCR and keeps one entry per CDR3 protein. The data show under 250,000 distinct CDR3 sequences, with about 60% seen just once and about three fifths held by the top ten. These data belong to a study of CD8+CD57+ T cells in acquired aplastic anemia. General study points: Overlap between patients and controls comprised twenty-nine CD8+ CDR3 sequences.

Flow cytometry had shown expanded CD8+CD57+ cells in the patients chosen for sequencing. Prior therapy had not been administered to any patient at the time of blood sampling. The CDR3 sequence is 13 residues long. V shed 3 bases and J 4 bases; nucleotides not matched to a gene: 1. Looked up from germline, CDR1 is SGHTA and CDR2 is FQGTGA. This receptor was taken from a human donor with aplastic anemia. This chain links TRBV7-3 with TRBJ1-2; 8 bases map to TRBD1. Sequenced material: sorted CD4+, CD8+, or CD8+CD57+ T cells (not recorded which) from PBMCs. The CDR3 sequence: CASSLGTGYGYTF. CDR3 nucleotides: TGTGCCAGCAGCTTGGGGACAGGCTATGGCTACACCTTC.